Following are 20 T cell receptor beta chains from one sample sequenced in a study of blood T cells in healthy people across ages. A second PCR, run for roughly 7 to 11 cycles, used a sample-barcoded 5' primer plus a J-beta primer mix. TCRdb fed the 5' RACE reads into MiXCR, producing one record per CDR3 protein. The table has 1.2 million to 1.5 million distinct CDR3 sequences, about 40% seen once. The sample comprised blood. The receptors stem from a woman aged 18-35 years in good health.

Of note for this clonotype: It is likely a read error, because the conserved phenylalanine at the end of the CDR3 is missing. The V and J genes are TRBV6-2 or TRBV6-3 and TRBJ2-7; D is unclear. V was trimmed by 2 bases and J by 4 bases, leaving 6 bases between them. The germline V gene has CDR1 MNHEY and CDR2 SVGEGT. This CDR3 has 12 residues. The CDR3 nucleotides are TGTGCCAGCAGTTACGCATCGTACGAGCAGTACATC. Residues: CASSYASYEQYI.

The rearrangement links TRBV4-1 to TRBJ2-1; no definite D call. V dropped 0 bases and J dropped 15 bases, with 12 bases sitting between them. In germline, CDR1 is MGHRA, CDR2 YSYEKL. This CDR3 is built from 12 residues. Here the CDR3 reads CASSQEVFTPFF. CDR3 nucleotides: TGCGCCAGCAGCCAAGAGGTCTTCACCCCGTTCTTC.

The chain is built from TRBV11-2 and TRBJ2-7; possible D gene TRBD2, 6 bases. The CDR3 consists of 16 residues. In germline, CDR1 is SGHAT, CDR2 FQNNGV. V lost 1 base to trimming and J lost 7 bases, with 20 bases between them. CDR3 nucleotides: TGTGCCAGCAGCTTAGGGGTGGCGGCGGGGTCCCCTGAGCAGTACTTC. This sequence encodes CASSLGVAAGSPEQYF.

This clonotype was seen a few times. V usage is TRBV3-1 and J usage is TRBJ1-2, with 7 positions matching TRBD1. CDR3 length: 15 residues. With V trimmed by 4 bases and J by 4 bases, 9 bases remained unmatched. Germline V gene data show CDR1 as LGHDT and CDR2 as YNNKEL (reference sequence). DNA of the CDR3: TGTGCCAGCAGCCGACGGGACAGACTTTTCTATGGCTACACCTTC. Protein: CASSRRDRLFYGYTF. The complete variable domain, with remaining parts taken from reference TRBV3-1 and TRBJ1-2, reads DTAVSQTPKYLVTQMGNDKSIKCEQNLGHDTMYWYKQDSKKFLKIMFSYNNKELIINETVPNRFSPKSPDKAHLNLHINSLELGDSAVYFCASSRRDRLFYGYTFGSGTRLTVV.

This clonotype was observed a handful of times. The chain carries TRBV12-3 or TRBV12-4 and TRBJ1-2; 8 bases are shared with TRBD1. The V and J ends lost 1 base and 3 bases, in that order; junction bases with no gene match: 13. The length of the CDR3 is 18 residues. CDR3 residues: CASSLEVRLDREHYGYTF. The CDR3 nucleotides read TGTGCCAGCAGTTTAGAGGTGAGGCTGGACAGGGAGCACTATGGCTACACCTTC.

This clonotype came up a few times. The rearrangement links TRBV6-1 to TRBJ2-5; a weak D match, TRBD1 (5 bases). The CDR3 has 12 amino acids. CDR1 and CDR2 from the germline V gene are MNHNS and SASEGT. Trimming took 3 bases from V and 11 from J, leaving 13 bases between them. The CDR3 DNA reads as TGTGCCAGCAGTGAGTGGGGCAATGAGCAGTACTTC. As protein: CASSEWGNEQYF.

The V call is TRBV24-1, the J call TRBJ2-1; 8 positions match TRBD1. The length of the CDR3 is 14 residues. J was trimmed by 4 bases and V by 5 bases; bases with no gene match: 3. Germline lookup yields CDR1 KGHDR and CDR2 SFDVKD. The DNA for the CDR3 is TGTGCCACCAGTGGACAGGGGCCTTACAATGAGCAGTTCTTC. This gives the protein CATSGQGPYNEQFF.

V and J are TRBV3-1 and TRBJ1-1; D might be TRBD1 (5 bases). The CDR3 is made up of 15 amino acids. CDR1 and CDR2 from the germline V gene are LGHDT and YNNKEL (reference sequence). Trimming left V 2 bases short and J 1 base short, with 11 bases between. CDR3 protein: CASSQWDRPNTEAFF. In nucleotides, the CDR3 is TGTGCCAGCAGCCAATGGGACCGGCCGAACACTGAAGCTTTCTTT.

The chain links TRBV28 to TRBJ2-1; possible D gene TRBD1, 6 bases. The germline V gene has CDR1 MDHEN and CDR2 SYDVKM. The V gene lost 6 bases and the J gene lost 7 bases, with 13 bases spanning the gap. The CDR3 is 13 amino acids. CDR3 nucleotide sequence: TGTGCCAGCAGAAGTCCTGGACAGAATGAGCAGTTCTTC. This codes for CASRSPGQNEQFF.

The chain combines TRBV7-2 with TRBJ2-1; D could derive from TRBD1 or TRBD2 (5 bases each). V dropped 5 bases and J dropped 4 bases, with 15 bases sitting between them. The CDR3 covers 15 residues. Per germline, CDR1 SGHTA and CDR2 FQGNSA. The CDR3 DNA is TGTGCCAGCAGCCAGGGACCAGGTTTGTACAATGAGCAGTTCTTC. Translated, it gives CASSQGPGLYNEQFF.

This chain uses TRBV5-1 with TRBJ2-1; 10 positions match TRBD1. V dropped 0 bases and J dropped 3; count of bases not matched to a gene: 3. The CDR3 consists of 16 residues. The V gene's germline CDR1 is SGHRS and CDR2 YFSETQ. CDR3 sequence reads: CASSLGGTGVYNEQFF. The CDR3 nucleotides read TGCGCCAGCAGCTTGGGAGGGACAGGGGTCTACAATGAGCAGTTCTTC.

This chain connects TRBV9 to TRBJ2-1, with TRBD1 matching 9 bases. Looked up from germline, CDR1 is SGDLS and CDR2 is YYNGEE. The CDR3 runs to 13 residues. V shed 3 bases, J shed 7 bases, and the junction held 2 bases outside the gene matches. The CDR3 region has the DNA TGTGCCAGCAGCGCAGGACAGGGGAATGAGCAGTTCTTC. This sequence encodes CASSAGQGNEQFF.

The chain links TRBV20-1 to TRBJ2-7; 12 nucleotides align to TRBD2. With 6 bases clipped from V and 1 base from J, the junction kept 13 bases outside the gene matches. CDR1 DFQATT and CDR2 SNEGSKA come from the germline V gene (reference sequence). The CDR3 extends over 17 amino acids. CDR3 coding DNA: TGCAGTGCCACGCTAGCGGGAGGGCCTCGTGGGTCCTACGAGCAGTACTTC. This gives the protein CSATLAGGPRGSYEQYF.

This clonotype was detected a few times. The CDR3 nucleotides are TGTGCCAGCGGAGGGACATCCTACAATGAGCAGTACTTC. Translating it yields CASGGTSYNEQYF. The genes are TRBV27 and TRBJ2-5, with D perhaps assigned TRBD1 or TRBD2 (6 bases each). V was clipped by 8 bases and J by 11 bases, with 21 bases between them. The CDR3 contains 13 residues. Germline CDR1 is MNHEY and CDR2 is SMNVEV (reference sequence).

V is TRBV2 and J is TRBJ2-5; TRBD1 matches 8 bases. The CDR3 length is 15 residues. CDR1 is SNHLY and CDR2 is FYNNEI in the germline V gene. The trim removed 6 bases at V and 11 bases at J, leaving 17 bases unmatched. The CDR3 loop reads CASRPGGGGYNEQYF. The CDR3, as DNA: TGTGCCAGCAGACCAGGGGGCGGTGGGTACAATGAGCAGTACTTC.

This clonotype was observed a few times. V gene TRBV29-1 combines with J gene TRBJ2-5; possible D gene TRBD2, 6 bases. Germline CDR1 is SQVTM and CDR2 is ANQGSEA. V dropped 7 bases and J dropped 5 bases, with 11 bases sitting between them. The CDR3 is made up of 11 amino acids. This CDR3 is CSATSPETQYF. CDR3 in DNA: TGCAGCGCCACTAGCCCGGAGACCCAGTACTTC.

There are a few counts of this clonotype. The V call is TRBV13, the J call TRBJ2-1; D is undetermined. Germline CDR1 PRHDT, CDR2 FYEKMQ (reference sequence). The CDR3 contains 13 residues. The ends were cut back, 5 bases at V and 6 bases at J, with 11 bases in the middle. The CDR3 DNA sequence: TGTGCCAGCAGCCCGGACCCCACCAATGAGCAGTTCTTC. It encodes CASSPDPTNEQFF. Looking up the rest from reference TRBV13 and TRBJ2-1 gives the full variable domain: AAGVIQSPRHLIKEKRETATLKCYPIPRHDTVYWYQQGPGQDPQFLISFYEKMQSDKGSIPDRFSAQQFSDYHSELNMSSLELGDSALYFCASSPDPTNEQFFGPGTRLTVL.

The V gene is TRBV11-3, the J gene TRBJ2-5; either TRBD1 or TRBD2 may supply D (7 bases each). CDR1 and CDR2 from the germline V gene are SGHNT and YENEEA. CDR3 length: 15 amino acids. The V end was cut by 6 bases, the J end by 1 base, with 15 bases between. Written as DNA, the CDR3 is TGTGCCAGCAGTTCAGGGGGGACTACCCAAGAGACCCAGTACTTC. It codes for CASSSGGTTQETQYF.

This clonotype was observed a few times. The junction differs from germline at one of its ends, possibly a read error. V and J are TRBV4-1 and TRBJ1-4; no firm D call. The CDR3 has 15 amino acids. CDR1 MGHRA and CDR2 YSYEKL come from the germline V gene. The CDR3, as DNA: TGCGCCAGCAGCCCCGTGGGTGCAACTAATGAAGAACTGTTTTTT. Translated: CASSPVGATNEELFF.

This clonotype was seen more than once but under ten times. This chain uses TRBV6-1 with TRBJ2-1, with no clear D. This CDR3 is 14 amino acids long. The V end was cut by 7 bases, the J end by 6 bases, with 16 bases between. Germline V CDR1 and CDR2: MNHNS, SASEGT. DNA of the CDR3: TGTGCCAGCACAAAAGGTTGGCTTAGCAATGAGCAGTTCTTC. It translates to CASTKGWLSNEQFF.